The clone carrying this TCR beta chain was observed a few times. Antigen specificity is unknown. Scientists amplified the TCR beta CDR3 regions from RNA transcripts. A first-round RT-PCR used HTBI primers, followed by a second-round multiplex PCR. MiXCR, run by TCRdb on the multiplex PCR reads, gives a single entry per CDR3 protein. Here the sample spans about 740,000 distinct CDR3 sequences, 40% being singletons. The data were taken from a study of Graves' ophthalmopathy and Graves' hyperthyroidism. Overall study findings and caveats: Cross-validated, the 13-signature model showed 87.88%/81.08% sensitivity/specificity, and 80%/75% in the test set. Most thyroid clonotypes expanded beyond 0.001 frequency were also found in blood.

Symptoms, serum thyroxine and TRAb, thyroid ultrasound, and orbital computed tomography formed the diagnostic basis. PBMCs were obtained from 9.5 to 10 ml of fresh peripheral blood. CDR3 length: 14 amino acids. V shed 6 bases and J 5 bases; nucleotides not matched to a gene: 6. Sequencing was done on a sample of peripheral blood. The TCR comes from an adult man with Graves' ophthalmopathy. The V gene is TRBV12-3 or TRBV12-4, the J gene TRBJ2-7, with 11 bases fitting TRBD2. The CDR3 here is CASRGTSGGHEQYF. As DNA, the CDR3 is TGTGCCAGCAGGGGCACTAGCGGGGGCCACGAGCAGTACTTC.